This T cell receptor beta chain was profiled in a study of OX40 agonist ivuxolimab in advanced cancers. Individuals having autoimmune disease history or systemic immunosuppression were not enrolled. Sequencing was performed with immunoSEQ multiplex PCR; in TCRdb, only in-frame clones are kept and a portion is missing. The sample contains about 79,000 clones, roughly 94% of which appear only once. Trimming pared 4 bases from V and 0 bases from J, leaving 11 bases between. The CDR3 runs to 15 residues. Germline CDR1 reads SGDLS; CDR2 reads YYNGEE. The sequences come from CD4+ or CD8+ T cells sorted from blood, collected in a trial of the OX40 agonist ivuxolimab. The sequence was obtained from an adult with an advanced solid tumor such as melanoma, head and neck, liver or kidney cancer. The rearrangement links TRBV9 to TRBJ1-3, with D unresolved. In DNA, the CDR3 is TGTGCCAGCAGCAAAGAAATAGACTCTGGAAACACCATATATTTT. It is translated as CASSKEIDSGNTIYF.